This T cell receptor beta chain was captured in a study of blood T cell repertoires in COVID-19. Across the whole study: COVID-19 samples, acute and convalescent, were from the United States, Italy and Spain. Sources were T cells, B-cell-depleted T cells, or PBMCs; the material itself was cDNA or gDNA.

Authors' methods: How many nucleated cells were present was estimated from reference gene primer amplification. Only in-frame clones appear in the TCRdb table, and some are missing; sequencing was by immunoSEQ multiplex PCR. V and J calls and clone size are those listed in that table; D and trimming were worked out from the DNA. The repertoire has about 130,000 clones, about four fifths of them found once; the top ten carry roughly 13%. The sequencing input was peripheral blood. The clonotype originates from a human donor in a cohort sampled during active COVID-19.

The CDR3 bases are TGTGCCAGCAGCCCCGGATCAGGGGGCGACGCAGAGACCCAGTACTTC. Residues: CASSPGSGGDAETQYF. V and J are TRBV11-3 and TRBJ2-5; 8 nucleotides match TRBD1. Germline trimming cut 5 bases from V and 4 bases from J; bases unmatched to any gene: 12. Germline lookup yields CDR1 SGHNT and CDR2 YENEEA. This CDR3 is 16 amino acids long.